One and the same sample provided the 14 T cell receptor beta chains below, sequenced in a study of chemoradiotherapy in HPV16-positive cancers. Using immunoSEQ multiplex PCR, the repertoire was profiled, and TCRdb retains in-frame clones only, with some absent. The sample carries 25,000 to 30,000 clones, more than 80% recorded once. Sample: blood, taken from a patient who underwent chemoradiotherapy. These receptors came from a human donor with HPV-associated anogenital cancer.

V is TRBV30 and J is TRBJ1-6; TRBD1 aligns across 12 bases. The V gene end was trimmed by 4 bases and the J gene end by 7 bases; junction bases not matched to a gene: 11. The germline CDR1 and CDR2 sequences are GTSNPN and SVGIG (reference sequence). The CDR3 sequence is 17 residues long. CDR3 DNA sequence: TGTGCCTGGATCTCCGGGACAGGGGGCTTCATCAATTCACCCCTCCACTTT. Its protein is CAWISGTGGFINSPLHF.

The chain uses TRBV10-3 and TRBJ1-1; D might be TRBD1 (6 bases). This CDR3 is 14 amino acids long. CDR1 is ENHRY, CDR2 SYGVKD, per germline. The V gene lost 1 base and the J gene lost 4 bases, with 10 bases spanning the gap. Here the CDR3 reads CAISELQGSTEAFF. The CDR3 nucleotides are TGTGCCATCAGTGAGTTGCAGGGGTCCACTGAAGCTTTCTTT.

J is TRBJ1-5 and V is TRBV6-1, with a tentative D call TRBD1 (6 bases). The V end lost 4 bases, the J end lost 6 bases, and 13 bases lay between the germline ends. This CDR3 is built from 14 residues. CDR1 is MNHNS and CDR2 is SASEGT in the germline V gene. The DNA for the CDR3 is TGTGCCAGCAGTGGAGGGGGTAGGCTTCAGCCCCAGCATTTT. Translation gives CASSGGGRLQPQHF.

The chain joins TRBV10-3 to TRBJ2-1; 8 bases align to TRBD2. V shed 3 bases and J 7 bases; nucleotides not matched to a gene: 11. CDR3 length equals 16 residues. Per the germline V gene, CDR1 is ENHRY and CDR2 is SYGVKD. The CDR3 sequence: CAISEREGPYGNEQFF. DNA for the CDR3: TGTGCCATCAGTGAACGGGAGGGCCCCTATGGGAATGAGCAGTTCTTC.

This clone has only one observation. The CDR3 DNA reads TGTGCTTCACACGACAGTCTCTCTGGAAACACCATATATTTT. It is translated as CASHDSLSGNTIYF. The rearrangement uses TRBV10-3 and TRBJ1-3, with D maybe TRBD1 (5 bases). The CDR3 has 14 amino acids. Germline loops: CDR1 ENHRY, CDR2 SYGVKD.

The J gene is TRBJ1-2, the V gene TRBV11-2; 10 nucleotides line up with TRBD1. Germline V gives CDR1 SGHAT, CDR2 FQNNGV. The V segment lost 5 bases and the J segment 0 bases; nucleotides outside the gene matches: 9. This CDR3 is built from 17 residues. CDR3 nucleotide sequence: TGTGCCAGCAGCCCAGGACAGGGGGAGAAGGCTAACTATGGCTACACCTTC. Translating gives CASSPGQGEKANYGYTF.

V gene TRBV19 combines with J gene TRBJ1-1, with 10 nucleotides matching TRBD1. The CDR3 extends over 16 amino acids. After removal of 6 bases from V and 4 bases from J, the junction contained 11 bases not matched to a gene. Germline CDR1 is LNHDA and CDR2 is SQIVND (reference sequence). In nucleotides, the CDR3 is TGTGCCAGTAGCCCCCGGGACAGGGGATGGGGCACTGAAGCTTTCTTT. Residues: CASSPRDRGWGTEAFF.

This chain links TRBV5-8 with TRBJ2-1, with D tentatively TRBD2 (6 bases). The CDR3 totals 17 residues. In germline, CDR1 is SGHTS, CDR2 YDEGEE. V lost 4 bases, J lost 10 bases, and 27 bases lay in between. Here the CDR3 reads CASSPLWGLPRSPEQFF. The CDR3 DNA reads as TGTGCCAGCAGCCCGCTTTGGGGACTCCCCAGGAGTCCGGAGCAGTTCTTC. Looking up the rest from reference TRBV5-8 and TRBJ2-1 gives the full variable domain: EAGVTQSPTHLIKTRGQQATLRCSPISGHTSVYWYQQALGLGLQFLLWYDEGEERNRGNFPPRFSGRQFPNYSSELNVNALELEDSALYLCASSPLWGLPRSPEQFFGPGTRLTVL.

The chain recombines TRBV5-1 with TRBJ2-6; D gene ambiguous. This CDR3 contains 18 residues. Germline-derived CDR1 and CDR2 are SGHRS and YFSETQ. Trimming left V 1 base short and J 0 bases short, with 14 bases between. The CDR3 spells CASSLSSLSNSGANVLTF. The CDR3 coding sequence is TGCGCCAGCAGCTTGAGCTCCCTCTCAAACTCTGGGGCCAACGTCCTGACTTTC.

CDR3 sequence: CASSLAVGAGGLTYEQYF. In DNA, the CDR3 is TGTGCCAGCAGCTTAGCGGTCGGGGCCGGGGGACTAACCTACGAGCAGTACTTC. V and J are TRBV5-6 and TRBJ2-7, with TRBD2 identical over 7 bases. J gave up 2 bases and V 2 bases, and 16 bases lay outside the gene matches. CDR1 and CDR2 (germline): SGHDT, YYEEEE. The CDR3 totals 18 residues.

With respect to this clone: At one end the junction does not follow the germline gene, possibly because of a read error. J is TRBJ1-1 and V is TRBV14; D is unclear. Germline assignment: CDR1 SGHDN and CDR2 FVKESK. This CDR3 comprises 12 residues. CDR3 nucleotide sequence: TGTGCCAGCAGCCAAGATCGGGTGAGACTGATATTT. This sequence encodes CASSQDRVRLIF.

This clone was seen once. The rearrangement uses TRBV4-2 and TRBJ2-2; D remains unclear. Germline V CDR1 and CDR2: LGHNA, YNFKEQ. Trimming stripped 1 base from V and 3 bases from J, with 6 bases between. This CDR3 comprises 14 residues. DNA for the CDR3: TGTGCCAGCAGCCAAGCAAGGGACACCGGGGAGCTGTTTTTT. Protein sequence: CASSQARDTGELFF.

The table lists this clone with a count of one. The V gene is TRBV5-1, the J gene TRBJ1-3; TRBD1 aligns across 7 bases. CDR1 is SGHRS and CDR2 is YFSETQ in the germline V gene. Losses at the gene ends were 3 bases for V and 4 bases for J; bases not matched to a gene: 4. The CDR3 sequence is 14 residues long. CDR3 nucleotides: TGCGCCAGCAGCTCGACAGGGAGCGGAAACACCATATATTTT. This encodes CASSSTGSGNTIYF.

The chain is built from TRBV19 and TRBJ2-3; 9 bases agree with TRBD2. Germline CDR1 reads LNHDA; CDR2 reads SQIVND (reference sequence). J gave up 0 bases and V 4 bases, and 11 bases lay outside the gene matches. The CDR3 extends over 18 amino acids. The chain's CDR3 is CASSNWAGGSASTDTQYF. As DNA, the CDR3 is TGTGCCAGTAGTAATTGGGCGGGGGGGAGTGCTAGCACAGATACGCAGTATTTT.